One sample yielded the 32 T cell receptor beta chains listed below, sequenced in a study of T cells in Graves' hyperthyroidism and ophthalmopathy (dated by TCRdb to the late 2010s). Receptor libraries were prepared by multiplex PCR. Data came from an Illumina HiSeq 2000. The TCR beta CDR3 regions were amplified from RNA transcripts. A first-round RT-PCR of the TCR CDR3 used the HTBI primer set with the Qiagen OneStep RT-PCR kit. In TCRdb, the public reads were trimmed at Q25 with fastp and aligned with MiXCR, with productive beta chains retained. A single entry per CDR3 protein holds the most common genes and DNA from its merged rows. For this sample the table gives just over 550,000 distinct CDR3 sequences, of which 40% to 55% were detected only once. The ten largest account for roughly 8.2% of the sample. The sample comprised peripheral blood or thyroid tissue (not recorded which). The source of these receptors is a woman between 18 and 30 years old with Graves' hyperthyroidism. Donor details come from another sample of the same person, matched by shared clones.

The chain recombines TRBV10-3 with TRBJ1-2, with 8 bases identical to TRBD1. Germline loops: CDR1 ENHRY, CDR2 SYGVKD. The CDR3 length is 16 residues. Trimming took 3 bases from V and 1 from J; bases not matched to a gene: 7. The CDR3 loop reads CAISDQTGDDNYGYTF. The DNA for the CDR3 is TGTGCCATCAGTGACCAGACAGGGGACGATAACTATGGCTACACCTTC.

This clonotype was seen ten or more times. The rearrangement joins TRBV2 to TRBJ1-2; D is unclear. In germline, CDR1 is SNHLY, CDR2 FYNNEI. Trimming removed 4 bases at V and 11 bases at J, with 8 bases between. This CDR3 has 10 amino acids. The CDR3 DNA sequence: TGTGCCAGCAGTGGTCAGCATTACACCTTC. Translated: CASSGQHYTF.

This chain links TRBV7-3 with TRBJ2-3; unclear D gene. Deletions cut 1 base from V and 0 bases from J, with 8 bases between. The length of the CDR3 is 15 residues. Germline V gives CDR1 SGHTA, CDR2 FQGTGA. The CDR3 bases are TGTGCCAGCAGCTTAAAGTGGTTTAGCACAGATACGCAGTATTTT. It encodes CASSLKWFSTDTQYF. The full variable domain, with the rest looked up from reference TRBV7-3 and TRBJ2-3, is GAGVSQTPSNKVTEKGKYVELRCDPISGHTALYWYRQSLGQGPEFLIYFQGTGAADDSGLPNDRFFAVRPEGSVSTLKIQRTERGDSAVYLCASSLKWFSTDTQYFGPGTRLTVL.

Comment on this clonotype: Relative to the germline gene, one junction end is altered; a read error may explain this. The V and J genes are TRBV7-6 and TRBJ2-7, with 8 bases matching TRBD2. Germline CDR1 reads SGHVS; CDR2 reads FNYEAQ. The CDR3 contains 12 residues. CDR3 protein: CATSGSPYEQYF. CDR3 in DNA: TGTGCCACCAGCGGGAGCCCCTACGAGCAGTACTTC.

This clonotype came up many times. The chain uses TRBV2 and TRBJ1-2; D might be TRBD1 (6 bases). The germline CDR1 and CDR2 sequences are SNHLY and FYNNEI. This CDR3 region has 12 residues. Trimming took 8 bases from V and 4 from J, leaving 11 bases between them. CDR3 bases: TGTGCCAGCGCAGGGGAGGGCTATGGCTACACCTTC. Translated: CASAGEGYGYTF.

The chain recombines TRBV7-3 with TRBJ1-4; D is unresolved. The assigned J gene may be wrong: the sequence end matches TRBJ2-2 better. Germline V gene sequence: CDR1 SGHTA, CDR2 FQGTGA. The CDR3 contains 14 residues. The CDR3 sequence: CASRRYQDTGELFF. DNA of the CDR3: TGTGCCAGCAGGAGGTATCAGGACACCGGGGAGCTGTTTTTT.

The sample holds a few counts of this clonotype. Compared with germline, one end of the junction differs, possibly owing to a read error. The chain links TRBV15 to TRBJ2-7; 7 bases are shared with TRBD2. From germline, CDR1 is LNHNV and CDR2 YYDKDF (reference sequence). This CDR3 has 16 amino acids. The CDR3 spells CASSSHPGRTDKEQYF. CDR3 sequence (DNA): TGTGCCAGCAGCTCCCACCCCGGGAGGACCGACAAGGAGCAGTACTTC.

The chain uses TRBV10-1 and TRBJ1-2; D not resolved. The V gene's germline CDR1 is WNHNN and CDR2 SYGVQD (reference sequence). CDR3 length: 13 residues. V was cut by 6 bases and J by 4 bases, with 12 bases left in between. The CDR3 DNA is TGCGCCAGCAGCCCGCCAAGGCTCTATGGCTACACCTTC. Its protein is CASSPPRLYGYTF.

This chain connects TRBV2 to TRBJ1-2; D uncertain. The germline gives CDR1 SNHLY, CDR2 FYNNEI. Trimming took off 4 bases at V and 3 bases at J, with 9 bases between the two ends. The CDR3 runs 13 residues. The DNA for the CDR3 is TGTGCCAGCAGTGGGGCAGTGGACTATGGCTACACCTTC. It yields the protein CASSGAVDYGYTF.

The rearrangement uses TRBV6-4 and TRBJ1-6, with 7 bases fitting TRBD1. V lost 3 bases to trimming and J lost 9 bases; unmatched junction nucleotides: 11. Germline loops: CDR1 MRHNA, CDR2 SNTAGT. The CDR3 spans 16 residues. CDR3 sequence: CASSDLRGGLASPLHF. The CDR3 nucleotides are TGTGCCAGCAGTGATCTCCGAGGGGGCCTTGCTTCACCCCTCCACTTT.

Regarding this clonotype: A read error may be the cause here, since a much bigger clone is one base away. The chain combines TRBV10-3 with TRBJ2-7; D is uncertain. The germline V gene encodes CDR1 ENHRY and CDR2 SYGVKD. CDR3 length equals 13 residues. V was cut by 2 bases and J by 3 bases, with 8 bases left in between. The CDR3 nucleotides read TGTGCCATCAGTGAGCAACCCGGCTACGAGCAGTACTTC. This gives the protein CAISEQPGYEQYF.

The genes are TRBV19 and TRBJ1-1; D might be TRBD1 (5 bases). The length of the CDR3 is 13 residues. From germline, CDR1 is LNHDA and CDR2 SQIVND (reference sequence). V was shortened by 2 bases and J by 3 bases, with 7 bases between the two germline ends. This CDR3 reads CASSIRGDTEAFF. As DNA, the CDR3 is TGTGCCAGTAGTATACGGGGGGACACTGAAGCTTTCTTT.

This chain links TRBV6-2 or TRBV6-3 with TRBJ1-2; D gene uncertain. This CDR3 region has 14 residues. V was pared by 2 bases and J by 0 bases, with 7 bases between. The germline V gene encodes CDR1 MNHEY and CDR2 SVGEGT. CDR3 sequence reads: CASSYDGTNYGYTF. CDR3 DNA: TGTGCCAGCAGTTACGACGGGACTAACTATGGCTACACCTTC.

This clonotype was seen ten or more times. The CDR3 DNA follows: TGTGCCACCAGCAGAGATTCCGGGACGGCACCCCTCCACTTT. It codes for CATSRDSGTAPLHF. The J gene is TRBJ1-6, the V gene TRBV15; D may be TRBD1 (5 bases). The ends were cut back, 0 bases at V and 11 bases at J, with 11 bases in the middle. CDR1 is LNHNV, CDR2 YYDKDF, per germline (reference sequence). The CDR3 covers 14 residues.

The genes are TRBV20-1 and TRBJ1-4; 7 bases map to TRBD1. Germline CDR1 and CDR2: DFQATT and SNEGSKA (reference sequence). The CDR3 is 12 amino acids. Trimming took 4 bases from V and 7 from J; bases not matched to a gene: 3. The DNA of the CDR3 is TGCAGTGCTACCGACAGGGTTGAAAAACTGTTTTTT. This translates into CSATDRVEKLFF.

In this sample, this clonotype turned up a few times. In nucleotides, the CDR3 is TGTGCCAGCAGCTCCCTGGGGGGTTCTGAAGCTTTCTTT. This gives the protein CASSSLGGSEAFF. The rearrangement links TRBV7-8 to TRBJ1-1; D possibly corresponds to TRBD1 (5 bases). V was clipped by 4 bases and J by 6 bases, with 12 bases between them. This CDR3 spans 13 amino acids. CDR1 SGHVS and CDR2 FQNEAQ come from the germline V gene.

This clonotype has at least ten counts. The genes are TRBV15 and TRBJ1-2; D remains ambiguous. The CDR3 sequence is 14 residues long. Trimming took 1 base from V and 8 from J, leaving 14 bases between them. The germline gives CDR1 LNHNV, CDR2 YYDKDF (reference sequence). CDR3 amino acids: CATSRVGRIQGYTF. In nucleotides, the CDR3 is TGTGCCACCAGCAGAGTTGGTCGAATTCAGGGCTACACCTTC.

V is TRBV25-1 and J is TRBJ1-6; D ambiguous. This CDR3 region has 14 residues. V was shortened by 9 bases and J by 8 bases, with 17 bases between the two germline ends. Germline V gene sequence: CDR1 MGHDK, CDR2 SYGVNS. The CDR3 here is CASQDVAEYSPLHF. The CDR3 nucleotides are TGTGCCAGTCAAGACGTCGCAGAGTATTCACCCCTCCACTTT.

This clonotype showed up just a few times. The gene calls are TRBV19 and TRBJ2-7, with 7 bases fitting TRBD2. Looked up from germline, CDR1 is LNHDA and CDR2 is SQIVND (reference sequence). With 6 bases clipped from V and 1 base from J, the junction kept 9 bases outside the gene matches. This CDR3 contains 15 residues. Written as DNA, the CDR3 is TGTGCCAGTAGACCCCGGGAGGAGGTGTCCTACGAGCAGTACTTC. Translated, it gives CASRPREEVSYEQYF.

The genes are TRBV12-3 or TRBV12-4 and TRBJ1-5, with a weak D call TRBD1 (5 bases). The length of the CDR3 is 18 residues. V was shortened by 3 bases and J by 1 base, with 19 bases between the two germline ends. CDR3 nucleotides: TGTGCCAGCAGTTTGGGGCCTCCTACGGCCGCGAGCAATCAGCCCCAGCATTTT. It translates to CASSLGPPTAASNQPQHF.

About this clonotype itself: It may be a read error: a sequence one base away is much more abundant. Since no conserved phenylalanine or tryptophan closes the CDR3, a read error is the likely cause. The chain recombines TRBV10-3 with TRBJ2-7; 7 bases line up with TRBD2. The V gene end was trimmed by 10 bases and the J gene end by 1 base; junction bases not matched to a gene: 4. The CDR3 sequence is 12 residues long. Germline values: CDR1 ENHRY, CDR2 SYGVKD. The chain's CDR3 is CATALASYEQYL. CDR3 DNA: TGTGCCACAGCACTAGCGTCCTACGAGCAGTACCTC.

The chain is built from TRBV7-1 and TRBJ2-2; no reliable D call. TRBV7-1 carries the ORF label, with uncertain function. Trimming stripped 3 bases from V and 2 bases from J, with 10 bases between. CDR3 size: 15 residues. The DNA of the CDR3 is TGTGCCAGCAGCTCGCCAGATAAAAACACCGGGGAGCTGTTTTTT. It codes for CASSSPDKNTGELFF.

For this clonotype: Just one base apart from a much larger clone, this may be a read error. The rearrangement links TRBV7-9 to TRBJ2-5, with D maybe TRBD1 (6 bases). This CDR3 is built from 16 residues. Deletions cut 5 bases from V and 3 bases from J, with 19 bases between. Germline-derived CDR1 and CDR2 are SEHNR and FQNEAQ (reference sequence). CDR3 sequence: CASSAYRRQAEETQYF. The CDR3 DNA sequence: TGTGCCAGCAGCGCCTACAGGCGACAGGCGGAAGAGACCCAGTACTTC. The variable domain in full, completed from reference TRBV7-9 and TRBJ2-5, reads DTGVSQNPRHKITKRGQNVTFRCDPISEHNRLYWYRQTLGQGPEFLTYFQNEAQLEKSRLLSDRFSAERPKGSFSTLEIQRTEQGDSAMYLCASSAYRRQAEETQYFGPGTRLLVL.

This clonotype was observed a few times. V gene TRBV24-1 combines with J gene TRBJ2-2; 8 bases agree with TRBD2. CDR3 length: 16 amino acids. CDR1 is KGHDR and CDR2 is SFDVKD in the germline V gene. The J segment lost 5 bases and the V segment lost 9 bases, leaving 13 bases of the junction unmatched. CDR3 sequence: CATVTSGSSGTGELFF. CDR3 nucleotides: TGTGCCACCGTAACGAGCGGGAGCAGTGGAACCGGGGAGCTGTTTTTT.

A remark on this clonotype: One base away lies a much larger clone, so this may be a sequencing read error. The chain couples TRBV29-1 to TRBJ1-1; D gene unclear. The germline V and J ends were trimmed by 3 bases and 1 base, with 9 bases remaining between them. Germline V gene data show CDR1 as SQVTM and CDR2 as ANQGSEA. CDR3 size: 13 residues. The CDR3 DNA follows: TGCAGCGTTGATGGCCAGCCGAACACTGAAGCTTTCTTT. It is translated as CSVDGQPNTEAFF.

This chain links TRBV29-1 with TRBJ1-2; 8 bases are a match to TRBD1. There are 12 residues in the CDR3. V shed 4 bases, J shed 6 bases, and the junction held 4 bases outside the gene matches. The V gene's germline CDR1 is SQVTM and CDR2 ANQGSEA. This chain's CDR3 is CSVGQGAHGYTF. Written as DNA, the CDR3 is TGCAGCGTTGGGCAGGGGGCGCATGGCTACACCTTC.

Details on this clonotype: A much larger clone differs by one base, so this may be a read error. The rearrangement joins TRBV29-1 to TRBJ2-5; TRBD1 aligns across 8 bases. Germline V lookup: CDR1 SQVTM, CDR2 ANQGSEA. The CDR3 is 13 residues long. CDR3 coding DNA: TGCAGCGTTGCAGGGGGCCGGAAAGAGATCCAGTACTTC. Translated, it gives CSVAGGRKEIQYF.

This sequence joins TRBV24-1 and TRBJ2-2; D not certain. CDR3 length equals 14 residues. V was pared by 7 bases and J by 2 bases, with 10 bases between. Germline V gives CDR1 KGHDR, CDR2 SFDVKD. The CDR3 sequence is CATSRGANTGELFF. CDR3 in DNA: TGTGCCACCAGCCGCGGAGCAAACACCGGGGAGCTGTTTTTT.

A note on this clonotype: At one of its ends the junction is not consistent with the germline gene, which may arise from a read error. The chain links TRBV2 to TRBJ1-2; D is perhaps TRBD1 (5 bases). CDR1 is SNHLY and CDR2 is FYNNEI in the germline V gene. CDR3 length: 15 amino acids. In nucleotides, the CDR3 is TGTGCCTGCAGTGCTGCGCCGCCTCGCAGGGATCGCTACACCTTC. It codes for CACSAAPPRRDRYTF.

This chain connects TRBV19 to TRBJ1-6; D uncertain. V was trimmed by 3 bases and J by 5 bases, leaving 17 bases between them. The germline CDR1 and CDR2 sequences are LNHDA and SQIVND (reference sequence). CDR3 length equals 17 residues. In nucleotides, the CDR3 is TGTGCCAGTAGTATGTGGGCGACGGGAGCAGATAATTCACCCCTCCACTTT. Protein sequence: CASSMWATGADNSPLHF. The whole variable domain, remainder taken from reference TRBV19 and TRBJ1-6, is DGGITQSPKYLFRKEGQNVTLSCEQNLNHDAMYWYRQDPGQGLRLIYYSQIVNDFQKGDIAEGYSVSREKKESFPLTVTSAQKNPTAFYLCASSMWATGADNSPLHFGNGTRLTVT.

In regard to this clonotype: This may stem from a read error, because a much larger clone lies one nucleotide away. Here the CDR3 omits its conserved ending phenylalanine or tryptophan, so a read error is the likely source. The chain joins TRBV9 to TRBJ1-2; D is possibly TRBD1 (5 bases). V lost 5 bases and J lost 7, with 18 bases in between. Looked up from germline, CDR1 is SGDLS and CDR2 is YYNGEE. The CDR3 covers 14 residues. CDR3 sequence: CASSFVPRVGGYTL. The CDR3 bases are TGTGCCAGCAGTTTCGTTCCCAGGGTGGGTGGCTACACCCTC.

The chain employs TRBV20-1 and TRBJ1-3; 10 bases agree with TRBD1. With V trimmed by 4 bases and J by 4 bases, 4 bases remained unmatched. This CDR3 is 14 amino acids long. The germline gives CDR1 DFQATT, CDR2 SNEGSKA (reference sequence). CDR3 protein: CSAKDRGSGNTIYF. DNA for the CDR3: TGCAGTGCTAAGGACAGGGGGTCGGGAAACACCATATATTTT.